The entry below gives a single T cell receptor beta chain sequence along with its context. The record originates from a study of blood T cell repertoires in COVID-19. For the study at large: The analysed material was cDNA or gDNA that came from T cells, B-cell-depleted T cells, or PBMCs.

Authors' processing steps: Amplified reference gene primers provided the basis for estimating nucleated cell counts. Sequencing was performed with immunoSEQ multiplex PCR; in TCRdb, only in-frame clones are kept and a portion is missing. The V and J calls and the clone size are those of that table, but D and trimming were determined from the DNA. The data show roughly 350,000 clones, approximately 90% seen once. Germline CDR1 and CDR2: MNHNY and SVGAGI (reference sequence). There are 14 residues in the CDR3. J was trimmed by 5 bases and V by 6 bases; bases with no gene match: 6. This sequence joins TRBV6-6 and TRBJ2-5; 10 bases line up with TRBD2. The sample consisted of peripheral blood. The sequence derives from a woman in her 50s with active or convalescent COVID-19. The CDR3 sequence is CASSSGGAGETQYF. CDR3 bases: TGTGCCAGCAGCAGCGGGGGGGCCGGGGAGACCCAGTACTTC.